This T cell receptor beta chain was retrieved from a study of cytomegalovirus exposure and HLA in healthy donors. In the study overall: Earlier findings included more than 95 million unique TCR beta sequences obtained from approximately 170 million T cells.

PCR amplification relied on 60 Vbeta primers (plus 13 Jbeta primers). Clones were sequenced by immunoSEQ multiplex PCR, and TCRdb holds only the in-frame ones, with some missing. Here the sample spans roughly 150,000 clones, approximately 80% being singletons. In germline, CDR1 is LNHDA, CDR2 SQIVND (reference sequence). The CDR3 is 14 amino acids. V was trimmed by 4 bases and J by 3 bases, leaving 13 bases between them. A note on this clone: No antigen is known for it.

Overall study results and limits: Presence/absence analyses assumed roughly uniform sequencing depth across donors. Per a prior analysis, the majority of TCR beta V segments were productive roughly 87% or roughly 30% of the time.

This clonotype was obtained from a male donor in good health and CMV-seronegative. Sequences were obtained from PBMCs. The chain combines TRBV19 with TRBJ2-7; D is perhaps TRBD1 (5 bases). Written as DNA, the CDR3 is TGTGCCAGTAGTACCCGACAGTCAGTCTACGAGCAGTACTTC. Its translation: CASSTRQSVYEQYF. Full variable domain (missing parts from reference TRBV19 and TRBJ2-7): DGGITQSPKYLFRKEGQNVTLSCEQNLNHDAMYWYRQDPGQGLRLIYYSQIVNDFQKGDIAEGYSVSREKKESFPLTVTSAQKNPTAFYLCASSTRQSVYEQYFGPGTRLTVT.